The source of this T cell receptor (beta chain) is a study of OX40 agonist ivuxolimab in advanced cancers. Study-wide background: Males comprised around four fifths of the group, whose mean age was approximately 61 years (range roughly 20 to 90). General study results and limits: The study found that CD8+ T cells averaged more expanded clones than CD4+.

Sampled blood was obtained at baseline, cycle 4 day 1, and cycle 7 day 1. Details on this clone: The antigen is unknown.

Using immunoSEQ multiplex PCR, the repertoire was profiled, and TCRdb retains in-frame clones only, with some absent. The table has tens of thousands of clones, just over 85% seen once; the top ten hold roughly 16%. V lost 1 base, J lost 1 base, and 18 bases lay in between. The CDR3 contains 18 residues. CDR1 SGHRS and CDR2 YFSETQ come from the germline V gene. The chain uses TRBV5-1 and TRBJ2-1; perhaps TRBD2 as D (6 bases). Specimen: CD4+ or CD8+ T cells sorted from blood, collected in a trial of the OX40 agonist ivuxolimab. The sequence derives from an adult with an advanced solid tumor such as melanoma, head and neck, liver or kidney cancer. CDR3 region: CASSLFPGEGRSYNEQFF. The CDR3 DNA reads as TGCGCCAGCAGCTTGTTCCCGGGAGAAGGTCGGTCCTACAATGAGCAGTTCTTC.